This T cell receptor beta chain was captured by sequencing in a study of blood T cells in healthy people across ages. This clonotype was seen a few times. For the second PCR, which ran for about 6 to 11 cycles, a sample-barcoded 5' primer and a J-beta primer mix were used. All cDNA molecules were each tagged by a template-switch adaptor with 12 random nucleotides. TCRdb independently ran MiXCR on the 5' RACE reads; one entry per CDR3 protein. This sample has under 1,000,000 distinct CDR3 sequences, with about 36% found just once. Trimming cost V 3 bases and J 2 bases, with 10 bases left between them. The CDR3 loop spans 14 amino acids.

The clonotype comes from a man aged 18 to 30 in good health. The rearrangement links TRBV12-3 or TRBV12-4 to TRBJ1-1, with D perhaps matching TRBD1 (6 bases). The specimen was blood. The CDR3 region has the DNA TGTGCCAGCAGTTTCTTCAGGGGCAACACTGAAGCTTTCTTT. Translation gives CASSFFRGNTEAFF.